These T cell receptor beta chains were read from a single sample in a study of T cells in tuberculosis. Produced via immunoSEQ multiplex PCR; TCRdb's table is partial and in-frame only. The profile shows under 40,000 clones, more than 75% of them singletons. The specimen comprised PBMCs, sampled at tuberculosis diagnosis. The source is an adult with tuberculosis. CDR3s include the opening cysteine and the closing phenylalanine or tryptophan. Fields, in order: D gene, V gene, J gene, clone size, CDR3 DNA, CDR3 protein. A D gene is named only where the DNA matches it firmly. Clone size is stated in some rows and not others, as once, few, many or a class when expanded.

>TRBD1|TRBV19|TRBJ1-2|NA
TGTGCCAGTAGTATAGGCATAGGGACAGATCCCCGCTACACCTTC
CASSIGIGTDPRYTF
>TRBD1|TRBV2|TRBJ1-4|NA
TGTGCCAGCAGTCCCAGGGGGGTTATTGACGAAAAACTGTTTTTT
CASSPRGVIDEKLFF
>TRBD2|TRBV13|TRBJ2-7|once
TGTGCCAGCAGCTTAGGGACTAGCAAAACCTCCTCCTACGAGCAGTACTTC
CASSLGTSKTSSYEQYF
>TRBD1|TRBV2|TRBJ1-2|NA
TGTGCCAGCAGGCTAGGACAGGTGAACTATGGCTACACCTTC
CASRLGQVNYGYTF
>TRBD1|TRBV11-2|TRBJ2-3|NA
TGTGCCAGCAGCTTCCCTTTCCGGGACAGGGTGATAGATACGCAGTATTTT
CASSFPFRDRVIDTQYF
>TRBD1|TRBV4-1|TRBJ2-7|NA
TGCGCCAGCAGGGGGACCGACAGGGTATACGAGCAGTACTTC
CASRGTDRVYEQYF
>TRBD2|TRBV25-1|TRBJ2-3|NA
TGTGCCAGCAGTGGGACAGTAGCGGGGGGGCCCGCGGATACGCAGTATTTT
CASSGTVAGGPADTQYF
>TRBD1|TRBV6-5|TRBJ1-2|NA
TGTGCCAGCACCGACAGGGTTGGGGGCTACACCTTC
CASTDRVGGYTF
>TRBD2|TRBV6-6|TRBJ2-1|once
TGTGCCAGCAGTAAGGGACTAGCGGTATACAATGAGCAGTTCTTC
CASSKGLAVYNEQFF
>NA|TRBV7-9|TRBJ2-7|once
TGTGCCAGCGCAGGGGTTAACTACGAGCAGTACTTC
CASAGVNYEQYF
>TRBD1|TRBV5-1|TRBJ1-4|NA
TGCGCCAGCAGCGCTCAGGGGGCTAATGAAAAACTGTTTTTT
CASSAQGANEKLFF
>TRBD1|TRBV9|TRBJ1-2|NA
TGTGCCAGCAGCCCGGGACAGGGAACCAACTATGGCTACACCTTC
CASSPGQGTNYGYTF
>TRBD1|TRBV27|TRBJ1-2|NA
TGTGCCAGCAGCCAGGGGGCGCCGATAGGCCGCTACGGCTACACCTTC
CASSQGAPIGRYGYTF
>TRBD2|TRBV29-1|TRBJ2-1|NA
TGCAGCGTTGAAGAGGGGGGACTAGCAACCTACAATGAGCAGTTCTTC
CSVEEGGLATYNEQFF
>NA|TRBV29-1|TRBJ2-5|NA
TGCAGCGTTGAGGGGGCAGGCCAGACCCAGTACTTC
CSVEGAGQTQYF
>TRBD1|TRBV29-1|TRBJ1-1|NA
TGCAGCGTTGAAACGGGACAGGGGAACACTGAAGCTTTCTTT
CSVETGQGNTEAFF
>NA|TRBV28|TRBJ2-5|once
TGTGCCAGCAGTTTGTACACGAAACAAGAGACCCAGTACTTC
CASSLYTKQETQYF
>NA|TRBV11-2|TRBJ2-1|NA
TGTGCCAGCAGCTTAGCCCGGGAGAATGAGCAGTTCTTC
CASSLARENEQFF
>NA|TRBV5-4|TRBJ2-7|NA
TGTGCCAGCAGCTTTGGCGGGGACTACGAGCAGTACTTC
CASSFGGDYEQYF
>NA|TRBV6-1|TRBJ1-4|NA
TGTGCCAGCAGTGAAGCCCCGGAGGGGAATGAAAAACTGTTTTTT
CASSEAPEGNEKLFF
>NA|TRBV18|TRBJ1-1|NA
TGTGCCAGCTCACCAGGATCTAGGGGAGCTTTCTTT
CASSPGSRGAFF
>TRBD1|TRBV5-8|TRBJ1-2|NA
TGTGCCAGCAGCCCCCCCAGGGGGGACTATGGCTACACCTTC
CASSPPRGDYGYTF
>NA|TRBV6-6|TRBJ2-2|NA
TGTGCCACCAGACAGGCCTCCGCCGGGGAGCTGTTTTTT
CATRQASAGELFF
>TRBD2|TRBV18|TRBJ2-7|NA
TGTGCCAGCTCACCACGGACTAGCGGGGCCTACGAGCAGTACTTC
CASSPRTSGAYEQYF
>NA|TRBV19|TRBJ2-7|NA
TGTGCCAGTAGTATATCGGTGGGCCCCTACGAGCAGTACTTC
CASSISVGPYEQYF
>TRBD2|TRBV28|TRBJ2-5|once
TGTGCCAGCAGTTCACCCGGGACTAGCGAGGGAGAGACCCAGTACTTC
CASSSPGTSEGETQYF
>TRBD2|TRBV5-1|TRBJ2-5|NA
TGCGCCAGCAGCTTGCCAGGGACTAGCGGGGTCCAAGAGACCCAGTACTTC
CASSLPGTSGVQETQYF
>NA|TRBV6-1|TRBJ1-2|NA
TGTGCCAGCAGTGAAAGGCCGGACAGCAACTATGGCTACACCTTC
CASSERPDSNYGYTF
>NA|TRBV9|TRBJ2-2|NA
TGTGCCAGCAGCGTAACCGGGAGTGGCACCGGGGAGCTGTTTTTT
CASSVTGSGTGELFF
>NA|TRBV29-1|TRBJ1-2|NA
TGCAGCGTGGGGGAGGTGGGGGGCTATGGCTACACCTTC
CSVGEVGGYGYTF
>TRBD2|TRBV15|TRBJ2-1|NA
TGTGCCACCAGCAGACCCCTTGGGGGAGGGAGCTCCTACAATGAGCAGTTCTTC
CATSRPLGGGSSYNEQFF
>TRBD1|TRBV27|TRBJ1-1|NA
TGTGCCAGCAGTTCCGGGACAGGGTCCTCGGCCGGGAACACTGAAGCTTTCTTT
CASSSGTGSSAGNTEAFF
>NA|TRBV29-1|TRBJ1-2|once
TGCAGCGTTGACTGGCTGGGAGTGGTGGATGGCTACACCTTC
CSVDWLGVVDGYTF
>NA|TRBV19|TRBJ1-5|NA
TGTGCCAGTAACCAACAGGAGTATAGCAATCAGCCCCAGCATTTT
CASNQQEYSNQPQHF
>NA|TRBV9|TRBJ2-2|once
TGTGCCAGCAGCGTAGGGTGGAGCACCGGGGAGCTGTTTTTT
CASSVGWSTGELFF
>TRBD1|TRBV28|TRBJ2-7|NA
TGTGCCACTATACAGGGGTCCCCCTACGAGCAGTACTTC
CATIQGSPYEQYF
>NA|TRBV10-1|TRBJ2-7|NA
TGCGCCAGCAGCCAGGGATCGTCCTCCTACGAGCAGTACTTC
CASSQGSSSYEQYF
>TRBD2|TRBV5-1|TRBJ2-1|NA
TGCGCCAGCAGCTTGGGAGCTAGCGGGCCTTACAATGAGCAGTTCTTC
CASSLGASGPYNEQFF
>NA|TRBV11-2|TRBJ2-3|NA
TGTGCCAGCAGCCTCTTTCCGGGACTCCAAAGACTCACAGATACGCAGTATTTT
CASSLFPGLQRLTDTQYF
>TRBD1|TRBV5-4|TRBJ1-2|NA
TGTGCCAGCAGCCAACAGGGGGCCGATGGCTACACCTTC
CASSQQGADGYTF
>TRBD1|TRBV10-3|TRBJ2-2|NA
TGTGCCATCAGCGGACAGGGAGTAGCCGGGGAGCTGTTTTTT
CAISGQGVAGELFF
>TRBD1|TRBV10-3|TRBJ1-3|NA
TGTGCCATCAGTGAGGGGACAGGGCGGATCGGAAACACCATATATTTT
CAISEGTGRIGNTIYF
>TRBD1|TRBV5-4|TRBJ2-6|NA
TGTGCCAGCAGCTTGAGAGACAGGGGGCATGGGGCCAACGTCCTGACTTTC
CASSLRDRGHGANVLTF
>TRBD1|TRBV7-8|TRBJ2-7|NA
TGTGCCAGCAGCCCCCAACAGGGGGCATACGAGCAGTACTTC
CASSPQQGAYEQYF